Listed below are T cell receptor beta chains from one sample, sequenced in a study of response to subunit inactivated influenza vaccine. TCRdb processed the RT-PCR reads anew with MiXCR; each CDR3 protein has one entry. The profile shows some 570,000 distinct CDR3 sequences, about 11% of them singletons. This same sample was also part of a study on T cells expressing NK-cell markers.

The sequencing used PBMCs from blood, collected on the day of vaccination. The receptors shown here come from a man aged 45 to 65 who received an inactivated influenza vaccine. Each CDR3 is given with its conserved first and last residue. The D gene is left open where the match is weak. Expanded clones get a size class; other rows say once, few or many, or leave the size out.

d_call	clone_size	v_call	j_call	cdr3_nt	cdr3_aa
TRBD2	few	TRBV20-1	TRBJ2-1	TGCAGTGCGCCTTCGGGGCGGGGGGACTACAATGAGCAGTTCTTC	CSAPSGRGDYNEQFF
NA	many	TRBV2	TRBJ2-7	TGTGCCAGCTTAGCCAGAGTCTCCTACGAGCAGTACTTC	CASLARVSYEQYF
TRBD1	few	TRBV6-2/TRBV6-3	TRBJ2-1	TGTGCCAGCCAAACAGGGGGCCGTTACAATGAGCAGTTCTTC	CASQTGGRYNEQFF
NA	NA	TRBV11-2	TRBJ2-3	TGTGCCAGCAGCTTCGAGGGGTGGCTCGATACGCAGTATTTT	CASSFEGWLDTQYF
NA	few	TRBV25-1	TRBJ1-1	TGTGCCAGCAGTGAATACTCGACAGGAAAGAACACTGAAGCTTTCTTT	CASSEYSTGKNTEAFF
NA	NA	TRBV6-2/TRBV6-3	TRBJ2-3	TGTGCCAGCAGTTACTCGAATGGGGCCCTAGATACGCAGTATTTT	CASSYSNGALDTQYF
NA	few	TRBV2	TRBJ2-1	TGTGCCAGCATGAGTCAGGGTGGGACCTACAATGAGCAGTTCTTC	CASMSQGGTYNEQFF
NA	NA	TRBV12-3/TRBV12-4	TRBJ1-5	TGTGCCAGCAGTTCTCTTGACCAGCCCCAGCATTTT	CASSSLDQPQHF
TRBD2	NA	TRBV7-2	TRBJ2-1	TGTGCCAGCAGCATGGGGACTAGTCTGAGTGAGCAGTTCTTC	CASSMGTSLSEQFF
NA	few	TRBV7-2	TRBJ2-7	TGTGCCAGCAGCCTTTGGGGGGGGCGAACCTACGAGCAGTACTTC	CASSLWGGRTYEQYF
NA	NA	TRBV19	TRBJ1-5	TGTGCCAGTAGTCAACTCCCTAGTGGGAATCAGCCCCAGCATTTT	CASSQLPSGNQPQHF
NA	NA	TRBV6-1	TRBJ1-5	TGTGCCAGCAGTGAATCGGGCGCATCGGCGCGGCAGCCCCAGCATTTT	CASSESGASARQPQHF
TRBD2	few	TRBV9	TRBJ2-3	TGTGCCAGCGGAGCGGGGGGGACTAGCACAGATACGCAGTATTTT	CASGAGGTSTDTQYF
NA	few	TRBV29-1	TRBJ2-7	TGCAGCGTTGAAGAGCCCACAGACACCACCTACGAGCAGTACTTC	CSVEEPTDTTYEQYF
NA	many	TRBV6-5	TRBJ2-1	TGTGCCAGCAGTTACCGACTAGAACATGAGCAGTTCTTC	CASSYRLEHEQFF
NA	NA	TRBV6-6	TRBJ2-7	TGTGCCAGCAGTTACCTGGCAGTCTACGAGCAGTACTTC	CASSYLAVYEQYF
NA	few	TRBV20-1	TRBJ2-7	TGCAGTGCTAGAGTATGGGCCGAGCAGTACTTC	CSARVWAEQYF
NA	few	TRBV29-1	TRBJ2-5	TGCAGCGTTGAAGTCAGGATGAGGGAGACCCAGTACTTC	CSVEVRMRETQYF
TRBD2	few	TRBV2	TRBJ2-2	TGTGCCAGCGAACCAGCGGGGGGGCGGACCGGGGAGCTGTTTTTT	CASEPAGGRTGELFF
NA	few	TRBV29-1	TRBJ2-3	TGCAGCGTCGTTGGGGGGCTGGCAGATACGCAGTATTTT	CSVVGGLADTQYF
NA	many	TRBV20-1	TRBJ1-5	TGCAGTGCTAGATCGCCGGGAACGGGCAATCAGCCCCAGCATTTT	CSARSPGTGNQPQHF
NA	few	TRBV20-1	TRBJ2-1	TGCAGTGGACAGCTTGTTAGGCGGGGTGAGCAGTTCTTC	CSGQLVRRGEQFF
TRBD1	NA	TRBV20-1	TRBJ1-4	TGCAGTGCTAGGGTACCGGGACAGGGAAATGAAAAACTGTTTTTT	CSARVPGQGNEKLFF
TRBD1	few	TRBV4-2	TRBJ2-7	TGTGCCAGCAGCCCGAAGACAGGGTCGTTCGACGAGCAGTACTTC	CASSPKTGSFDEQYF
TRBD1	few	TRBV9	TRBJ1-1	TGTGCCAGCAGCTCCACCCGACAGGGAACGAACACTGAAGCTTTCTTT	CASSSTRQGTNTEAFF
NA	NA	TRBV24-1	TRBJ2-1	TGTGCCACCAGTGATTTTGGGTATGAGCAGTTCTTC	CATSDFGYEQFF
NA	NA	TRBV5-1	TRBJ2-3	TGCGCCAGCAGCCCCAGGGGGGGTTACACAGATACGCAGTATTTT	CASSPRGGYTDTQYF
TRBD1	NA	TRBV28	TRBJ2-7	TGTGCCACCAAACCCGCGGGACAGGGAAAATTCTACGAGCAGTACTTC	CATKPAGQGKFYEQYF
NA	NA	TRBV27	TRBJ2-7	TGTGCCAGCAGTTTGAGGCCGGGAAATAGGAACGAGCAGTACTTC	CASSLRPGNRNEQYF